The clone carrying this TCR beta chain was observed a single time. Its antigen is as yet unknown. This sample stems from a study of T cell responses to AZD1222 COVID-19 vaccine. The CDR3 loop spans 12 amino acids. Trimming cost V 5 bases and J 9 bases, with 10 bases left between them. Germline-derived CDR1 and CDR2 are MDHEN and SYDVKM. Sequenced by immunoSEQ multiplex PCR; TCRdb stores in-frame clones only, minus some. The sample includes around 180,000 clones, 85% to 90% of them seen just once. Study-level results: There were mostly white British donors and more females than males, and clonal diversity was possibly underestimated. Compared with day 0, the breadth and depth of the Spike-specific TCR repertoire rose significantly after two doses of AZD1222. Without day 14 samples, only post-peak T cell repertoires were studied.

Sequences were derived from peripheral blood, sampled on day 0 of AZD1222 vaccination. This clonotype originated in an adult in good health. The V and J genes are TRBV28 and TRBJ1-4; TRBD1 is a possible D gene (6 bases). CDR3 DNA sequence: TGTGCCAGCAGTATAGACAGGAAAAAACTGTTTTTT. Its translation is CASSIDRKKLFF.